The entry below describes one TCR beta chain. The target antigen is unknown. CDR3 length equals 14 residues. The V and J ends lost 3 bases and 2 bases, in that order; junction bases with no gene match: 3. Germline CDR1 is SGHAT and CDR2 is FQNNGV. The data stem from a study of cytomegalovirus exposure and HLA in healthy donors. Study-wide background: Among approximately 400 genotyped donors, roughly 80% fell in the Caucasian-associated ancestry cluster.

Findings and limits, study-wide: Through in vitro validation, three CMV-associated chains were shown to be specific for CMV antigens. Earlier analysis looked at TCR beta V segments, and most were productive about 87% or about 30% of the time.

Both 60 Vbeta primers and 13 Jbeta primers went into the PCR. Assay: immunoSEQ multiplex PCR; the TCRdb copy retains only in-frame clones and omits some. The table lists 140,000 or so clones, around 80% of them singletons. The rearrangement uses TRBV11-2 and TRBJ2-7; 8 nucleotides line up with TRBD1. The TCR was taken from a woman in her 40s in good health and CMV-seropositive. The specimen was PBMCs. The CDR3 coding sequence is TGTGCCAGCAGCTTCGACAGGGGCCCCTACGAGCAGTACTTC. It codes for CASSFDRGPYEQYF.